The rows below give T cell receptor beta chains drawn from one sample of a study of blood T cell repertoires in COVID-19. Some clones are missing from TCRdb's copy, which holds only in-frame ones; the method was immunoSEQ multiplex PCR. The repertoire consists of a few hundred thousand clones, with 85% to 90% occurring once and the leading ten covering 2.5% to 3.5%. The sequencing sample was made of PBMCs or T cells enriched from blood (not recorded which). The receptors come from a woman aged 50 to 65 who had been exposed to COVID-19. The CDR3 runs from the conserved cysteine through the conserved F or W. The order of the fields is J gene, V gene, D gene, clone size, CDR3 protein, CDR3 DNA. A D gene is named only where the DNA matches it firmly. Some rows have no size entry. The others give once, few or many, or a class for an expanded clone.

TRBJ1-2	TRBV7-2	NA	NA	CASSLAGLTGGYTF	TGTGCCAGCAGCTTAGCTGGGCTCACAGGGGGCTACACCTTC
TRBJ1-1	TRBV18	NA	NA	CASSPELNTEAFF	TGTGCCAGCTCACCTGAGCTGAACACTGAAGCTTTCTTT
TRBJ2-3	TRBV4-2	TRBD2	NA	CASSQQTSGGIRDTQYF	TGTGCCAGCAGCCAACAGACTAGCGGGGGGATCAGGGATACGCAGTATTTT
TRBJ2-7	TRBV7-2	NA	once	CASSHLTNYEQYF	TGTGCCAGCAGCCACCTCACTAACTACGAGCAGTACTTC
TRBJ1-1	TRBV7-9	NA	once	CASSLEGRLNTEAFF	TGTGCCAGCAGCTTAGAGGGGCGGCTGAACACTGAAGCTTTCTTT
TRBJ2-3	TRBV4-2	NA	NA	CASSTYTDTQYF	TGTGCCAGCAGCACATACACAGATACGCAGTATTTT
TRBJ1-2	TRBV5-4	TRBD1	NA	CASSLRAGGYGYTF	TGTGCCAGCAGCTTGCGCGCAGGGGGCTATGGCTACACCTTC
TRBJ1-1	TRBV15	NA	NA	CATSIGVTGPNTEAFF	TGTGCCACCAGCATTGGGGTTACAGGGCCGAACACTGAAGCTTTCTTT
TRBJ2-3	TRBV7-9	NA	NA	CASSSGQGGTDTQYF	TGTGCCAGCAGCTCTGGACAGGGAGGGACAGATACGCAGTATTTT
TRBJ1-1	TRBV4-1	NA	NA	CASSQDPDKGLRNTEAFF	TGCGCCAGCAGCCAAGACCCTGATAAGGGACTCCGGAACACTGAAGCTTTCTTT
TRBJ1-4	TRBV5-4	TRBD1	few	CASSRGQGDNEKLFF	TGTGCCAGCAGCCGCGGACAGGGGGATAATGAAAAACTGTTTTTT
TRBJ2-1	TRBV5-1	NA	NA	CASRDYGIYNEQFF	TGCGCCAGCAGGGATTACGGGATCTACAATGAGCAGTTCTTC
TRBJ1-2	TRBV4-1	TRBD1	NA	CASSQDSRGPNYGYTF	TGCGCCAGCAGCCAAGATAGCAGGGGGCCTAACTATGGCTACACCTTC
TRBJ2-7	TRBV19	TRBD1	NA	CATSTGGTGYEQYF	TGTGCCACCAGCACAGGGGGCACCGGCTACGAGCAGTACTTC
TRBJ1-6	TRBV19	TRBD1	NA	CASSIPGQALNSPLHF	TGTGCCAGTAGTATCCCCGGACAGGCGTTGAATTCACCCCTCCACTTT
TRBJ2-7	TRBV3-1/TRBV3-2	NA	NA	CASSQEAYGKTYEQYF	TGTGCCAGCAGCCAAGAGGCGTACGGGAAAACCTACGAGCAGTACTTC
TRBJ1-2	TRBV9	NA	NA	CASSVSPRGDYGYTF	TGTGCCAGCAGCGTAAGCCCCCGGGGTGACTATGGCTACACCTTC